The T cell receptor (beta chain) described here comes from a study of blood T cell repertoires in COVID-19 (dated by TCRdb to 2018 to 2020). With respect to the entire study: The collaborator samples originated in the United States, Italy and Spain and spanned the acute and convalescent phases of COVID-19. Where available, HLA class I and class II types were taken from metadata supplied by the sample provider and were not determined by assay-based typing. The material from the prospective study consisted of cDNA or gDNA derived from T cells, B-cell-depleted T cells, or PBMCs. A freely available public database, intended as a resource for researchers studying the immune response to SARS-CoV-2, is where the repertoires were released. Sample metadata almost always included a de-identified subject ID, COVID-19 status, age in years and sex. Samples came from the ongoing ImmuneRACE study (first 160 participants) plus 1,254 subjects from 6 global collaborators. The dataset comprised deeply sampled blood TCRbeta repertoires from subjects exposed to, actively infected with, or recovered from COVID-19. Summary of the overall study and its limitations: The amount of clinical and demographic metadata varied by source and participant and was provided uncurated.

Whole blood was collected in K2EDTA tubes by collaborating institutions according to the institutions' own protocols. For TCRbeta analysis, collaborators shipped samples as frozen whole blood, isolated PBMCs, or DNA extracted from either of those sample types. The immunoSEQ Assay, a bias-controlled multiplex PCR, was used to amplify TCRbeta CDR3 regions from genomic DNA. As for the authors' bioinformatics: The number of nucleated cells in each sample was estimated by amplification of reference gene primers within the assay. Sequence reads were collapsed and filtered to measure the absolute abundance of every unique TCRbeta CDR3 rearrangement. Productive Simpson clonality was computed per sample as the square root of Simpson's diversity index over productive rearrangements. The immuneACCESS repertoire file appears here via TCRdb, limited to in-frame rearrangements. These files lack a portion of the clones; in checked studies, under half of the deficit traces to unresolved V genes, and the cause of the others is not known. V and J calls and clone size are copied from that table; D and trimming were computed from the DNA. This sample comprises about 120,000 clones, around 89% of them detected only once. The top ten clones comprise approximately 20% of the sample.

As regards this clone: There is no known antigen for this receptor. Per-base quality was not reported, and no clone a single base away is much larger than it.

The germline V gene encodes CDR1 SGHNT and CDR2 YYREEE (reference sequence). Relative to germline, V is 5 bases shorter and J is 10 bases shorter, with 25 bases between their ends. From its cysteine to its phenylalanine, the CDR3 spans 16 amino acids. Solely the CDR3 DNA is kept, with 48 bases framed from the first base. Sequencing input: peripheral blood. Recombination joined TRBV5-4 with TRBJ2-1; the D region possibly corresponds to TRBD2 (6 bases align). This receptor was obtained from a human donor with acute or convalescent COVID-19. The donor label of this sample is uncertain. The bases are TGTGCCAGCAGTTTACTTGGAGGGTTGGGGTCTGGAGAGCAGTTCTTC. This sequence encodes CASSLLGGLGSGEQFF. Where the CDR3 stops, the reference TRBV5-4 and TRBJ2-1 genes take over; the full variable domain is ETGVTQSPTHLIKTRGQQVTLRCSSQSGHNTVSWYQQALGQGPQFIFQYYREEENGRGNFPPRFSGLQFPNYSSELNVNALELDDSALYLCASSLLGGLGSGEQFFGPGTRLTVL.